A selection of T cell receptor beta chains follows, all from one sample in a study of Ad26.COV2.S vaccination and SARS-CoV-2 variants. TCRdb's table, derived via immunoSEQ multiplex PCR, lists solely in-frame clones and lacks some. The sample has hundreds of thousands of clones, about 88% seen once. This specimen was peripheral blood, taken in a trial of Ad26.COV2.S vaccine versus placebo. These receptors all stem from a person aged 18-60 years who received the Ad26.COV2.S COVID-19 vaccine or a placebo. The CDR3 runs from the conserved cysteine through the conserved F or W. The D gene is left open where the match is weak. Clone size is stated in some rows and not others, as once, few, many or a class when expanded.

d_gene	v_gene	j_gene	len	abundance	CDR3nt	CDR3aa
.	TRBV5-5	TRBJ1-5	15	.	TGTGCCAGCAGCCTGACAGGTAATAGCAATCAGCCCCAGCATTTT	CASSLTGNSNQPQHF
TRBD1	TRBV30	TRBJ2-1	15	.	TGTGCCTGGAGTAGACGGGACAGGGCCTACAATGAGCAGTTCTTC	CAWSRRDRAYNEQFF
.	TRBV12-3/TRBV12-4	TRBJ1-2	13	.	TGTGCCAGCAGTCCCGGGACGGCGGATGGCTACACCTTC	CASSPGTADGYTF
.	TRBV4-1	TRBJ1-4	17	.	TGCGCCAGCAGCCAAGATATAGGTTTTCCGACTAATGAAAAACTGTTTTTT	CASSQDIGFPTNEKLFF
.	TRBV30	TRBJ2-5	11	once	TGTGCCTGGAGTGGGCAAGAGACCCAGTACTTC	CAWSGQETQYF
.	TRBV7-9	TRBJ1-5	15	.	TGTGCCAGCAGCTTATTCGGGGGCCTCAGTCAGCCCCAGCATTTT	CASSLFGGLSQPQHF
.	TRBV9	TRBJ1-2	13	.	TGTGCCAGCAGCCCGACAGAATTGGAAGGCTACACCTTC	CASSPTELEGYTF
.	TRBV28	TRBJ2-7	18	.	TGTGCCAGTTCTAGCTATACAAACACCGGGACGCCATCCTACGAGCAGTACTTC	CASSSYTNTGTPSYEQYF
.	TRBV5-1	TRBJ2-7	14	.	TGCGCCAGCAGCTTGGATGCCAGGGGGGGAGAGCAGTACTTC	CASSLDARGGEQYF
.	TRBV5-5	TRBJ1-3	16	.	TGTGCCAGCAGCTTGGTCCCCCGGCAGGCTGGAAACACCATATATTTT	CASSLVPRQAGNTIYF
.	TRBV6-5	TRBJ1-1	16	.	TGTGCCAGCAGTTATAGCTTCGAGAGGATGAACACTGAAGCTTTCTTT	CASSYSFERMNTEAFF
.	TRBV6-5	TRBJ1-2	14	.	TGTGCCAGCAGTTACTTGGGGGCTTCCTATGGCTACACCTTC	CASSYLGASYGYTF